The rows below give T cell receptor beta chains drawn from one sample of a study of identical twins. TCRdb reanalysed the 5' RACE reads using MiXCR and keeps one entry per CDR3 protein. The sample holds a few hundred thousand distinct CDR3 sequences, around a sixth seen once. The sample comprised naive T cells sorted from blood. The receptors shown here come from a man in his fifties or sixties in good health. CDR3s include the opening cysteine and the closing phenylalanine or tryptophan. The D gene is left open where the match is weak.

D: TRBD2
J: TRBJ2-5
V: TRBV6-1
CDR3: CASSRTSGGQETQYF

D: NA
J: TRBJ2-3
V: TRBV9
CDR3: CASSSQTRAKGTDTQYF

D: TRBD2
J: TRBJ2-1
V: TRBV6-1
CDR3: CASRGGLAGYNEQFF

D: TRBD2
J: TRBJ2-1
V: TRBV29-1
CDR3: CSVALLAGPGEQFF

D: TRBD2
J: TRBJ2-1
V: TRBV7-9
CDR3: CASSPPSGSDNEQFF

D: NA
J: TRBJ2-5
V: TRBV2
CDR3: CASSRQGPGKTQYF

D: NA
J: TRBJ2-3
V: TRBV11-2
CDR3: CASSPGTKTDTQYF

D: NA
J: TRBJ1-1
V: TRBV20-1
CDR3: CSARSSRNTEAFF

D: NA
J: TRBJ2-3
V: TRBV12-3/TRBV12-4
CDR3: CASGEGRGVTDTQYF

D: TRBD1
J: TRBJ1-1
V: TRBV3-1
CDR3: CASSQVPGQGVNTEAFF

D: NA
J: TRBJ2-7
V: TRBV7-9
CDR3: CASSLGAFDYYF

D: TRBD1
J: TRBJ2-5
V: TRBV29-1
CDR3: CSAEDRGQGPETQYF

D: TRBD2
J: TRBJ2-5
V: TRBV7-9
CDR3: CASSLGAGGGFQETQYF

D: NA
J: TRBJ2-1
V: TRBV5-1
CDR3: CASSLNGMEREFF

D: NA
J: TRBJ1-1
V: TRBV20-1
CDR3: CTVGGFMNTEAFF

D: TRBD1
J: TRBJ2-7
V: TRBV20-1
CDR3: CSARDLATGTYEQYF

D: NA
J: TRBJ2-5
V: TRBV6-5
CDR3: CASSNLYLYTGQETQYF

D: TRBD1
J: TRBJ2-1
V: TRBV5-1
CDR3: CASSLWDRDNEQFF

D: NA
J: TRBJ2-1
V: TRBV20-1
CDR3: CSAKGGLSSSYNEQFF

D: TRBD2
J: TRBJ2-7
V: TRBV29-1
CDR3: CSVDTMTSGRTEQYF

D: NA
J: TRBJ2-7
V: TRBV7-2
CDR3: CASKFSGGSYEQYF

D: NA
J: TRBJ2-2
V: TRBV28
CDR3: CASSLSGAPNTGELFF

D: NA
J: TRBJ1-2
V: TRBV20-1
CDR3: CSASGPWQGNNYGYTF

D: TRBD1
J: TRBJ1-1
V: TRBV7-2
CDR3: CASSVRGEGEAFF

D: NA
J: TRBJ1-1
V: TRBV6-2/TRBV6-3
CDR3: CASSSSVEGTEAFF

D: NA
J: TRBJ2-7
V: TRBV29-1
CDR3: CSVGRGGFYEQYF

D: NA
J: TRBJ2-1
V: TRBV10-3
CDR3: CAIAAEGKSYNEQFF

D: NA
J: TRBJ2-5
V: TRBV4-3
CDR3: CASSQERSRAETQYF

D: NA
J: TRBJ1-4
V: TRBV5-1
CDR3: CASSSLNSENEKLFF

D: TRBD1
J: TRBJ1-3
V: TRBV7-2
CDR3: CASSPGQNGNTIYF

D: TRBD2
J: TRBJ2-3
V: TRBV4-1
CDR3: CASSQLPGLGTDTQYF

D: TRBD2
J: TRBJ2-1
V: TRBV18
CDR3: CASSPPLAGNEQFF

D: NA
J: TRBJ2-7
V: TRBV20-1
CDR3: CSARSQRTYEQYF

D: NA
J: TRBJ2-3
V: TRBV6-1
CDR3: CASSEQDWADTQYF

D: TRBD1
J: TRBJ2-5
V: TRBV10-3
CDR3: CAISERQGGVETQYF

D: NA
J: TRBJ2-1
V: TRBV4-2
CDR3: CASSQDWETYNEQFF

D: NA
J: TRBJ2-4
V: TRBV20-1
CDR3: CSAWTVLAKNIQYF

D: TRBD2
J: TRBJ2-7
V: TRBV7-9
CDR3: CASSRTSGTNPDYEQYF

D: NA
J: TRBJ1-1
V: TRBV5-5
CDR3: CASRLTGRTEAFF

D: NA
J: TRBJ2-7
V: TRBV20-1
CDR3: CSARVEGLEQYF

D: NA
J: TRBJ1-4
V: TRBV29-1
CDR3: CSVERRGAGEKLFF

D: NA
J: TRBJ2-7
V: TRBV30
CDR3: CAWSVPPSQGWYEQYF

D: NA
J: TRBJ2-1
V: TRBV28
CDR3: CATESGSSYNEQFF

D: NA
J: TRBJ1-1
V: TRBV27
CDR3: CASMGNGEAFF

D: TRBD1
J: TRBJ2-5
V: TRBV12-3/TRBV12-4
CDR3: CASSSTGTGGRETQYF

D: TRBD1
J: TRBJ2-6
V: TRBV4-3
CDR3: CASSQERFETGVSGANVLTF

D: NA
J: TRBJ2-7
V: TRBV20-1
CDR3: CSARDLSDRVYEQYF

D: TRBD2
J: TRBJ2-7
V: TRBV28
CDR3: CASSSGVDYEQYF

D: TRBD1
J: TRBJ1-5
V: TRBV4-3
CDR3: CASSNAQGSQPQHF

D: TRBD1
J: TRBJ1-5
V: TRBV6-1
CDR3: CASSFGQGKNQPQHF

D: NA
J: TRBJ2-2
V: TRBV28
CDR3: CASSLLVSANTGELFF

D: TRBD2
J: TRBJ2-3
V: TRBV5-8
CDR3: CASSMTSVSTDTQYF

D: TRBD1
J: TRBJ2-7
V: TRBV6-1
CDR3: CASRRTGLGFWTPYEQYF

D: NA
J: TRBJ1-3
V: TRBV12-3/TRBV12-4
CDR3: CASSSRPGNTIYF